The 11 T cell receptor beta chains below all came from one sample that was sequenced in a study of blood T cells in healthy people across ages. A J-beta primer mix and a sample-barcoded 5' primer were used in a second PCR of roughly 7 to 12 cycles. TCRdb independently ran MiXCR on the 5' RACE reads; one entry per CDR3 protein. The sample comprises around 870,000 distinct CDR3 sequences, around 26% of which are singletons, and roughly 17% rests with the top ten. Sequencing was carried out using blood. The receptors stem from a woman of 80 years or more in good health.

The chain combines TRBV5-1 with TRBJ2-3, with a possible D match to TRBD2 (6 bases). The germline V gene encodes CDR1 SGHRS and CDR2 YFSETQ. Trimming stripped 4 bases from V and 3 bases from J, with 18 bases between. The CDR3 contains 16 residues. CDR3 in amino acids: CASSGLTGGSTDTQYF. DNA for the CDR3: TGCGCCAGCAGCGGACTAACCGGGGGATCGACAGATACGCAGTATTTT.

Points on this clonotype: Given a much more abundant clone one base away, this may be a read error. This chain links TRBV11-2 with TRBJ2-7, with 7 bases fitting TRBD1. Germline V gene sequence: CDR1 SGHAT, CDR2 FQNNGV. The V and J ends lost 2 bases and 0 bases, in that order; junction bases with no gene match: 7. This CDR3 is 16 amino acids long. The CDR3 loop is CASSLNRGLSSYEQYF. In nucleotides, the CDR3 is TGTGCCAGCAGCTTAAACAGGGGATTGAGCTCCTACGAGCAGTACTTC.

The chain links TRBV3-1 to TRBJ2-1; 13 bases align to TRBD2. Trimming took 4 bases from V and 7 from J; bases not matched to a gene: 4. Germline lookup yields CDR1 LGHDT and CDR2 YNNKEL (reference sequence). The CDR3 length is 15 residues. The CDR3 region is CASSLTSGGWNEQFF. CDR3 in DNA: TGTGCCAGCAGCCTGACTAGCGGGGGGTGGAATGAGCAGTTCTTC.

This clonotype showed up many times. Written as DNA, the CDR3 is TGTGCCTGGATGAGGACTTCCACAGATACGCAGTATTTT. Amino acid sequence: CAWMRTSTDTQYF. The V gene is TRBV30, the J gene TRBJ2-3; D may be TRBD2 (5 bases). Trimming cost V 4 bases and J 2 bases, with 10 bases left between them. CDR3 length: 13 amino acids. CDR1 is GTSNPN, CDR2 SVGIG, per germline (reference sequence).

The V and J genes are TRBV20-1 and TRBJ2-5; D is uncertain. Between the trimmed V and J ends, which lost 0 bases and 5 bases, there was a span of 10 bases. The CDR3 runs to 13 residues. The germline CDR1 and CDR2 sequences are DFQATT and SNEGSKA (reference sequence). CDR3 sequence (DNA): TGCAGTGCTAGAGAAGGGTTGTCGGAGACCCAGTACTTC. As protein: CSAREGLSETQYF.

Points on this clonotype: At one end, the junction sequence differs from germline, possibly due to a read error. V usage is TRBV7-2 and J usage is TRBJ1-2, with TRBD1 matching 8 bases. Germline V gene lookup returns CDR1 SGHTA and CDR2 FQGNSA. The CDR3 consists of 16 residues. The CDR3 DNA sequence: TGTGTCAGCAGCTTAGACAGGGGAATAGTTTCGTATGGCTACACCTTC. Translation: CVSSLDRGIVSYGYTF.

The chain employs TRBV13 and TRBJ2-2; the D gene is possibly TRBD1 (6 bases). The CDR3 is made up of 16 amino acids. Trimming shortened V by 5 bases and J by 0 bases, and 13 bases separated the two germline ends. Germline V lookup: CDR1 PRHDT, CDR2 FYEKMQ (reference sequence). In DNA form, the CDR3 reads TGTGCCAGCAGCCGCCGGGACAAGACGAACACCGGGGAGCTGTTTTTT. Its translation is CASSRRDKTNTGELFF.

The chain carries TRBV20-1 and TRBJ2-3; TRBD2 aligns across 9 bases. This CDR3 is 17 amino acids long. The ends lost 0 bases at V and 3 bases at J; junction bases unmatched: 10. Germline V gives CDR1 DFQATT, CDR2 SNEGSKA (reference sequence). CDR3 nucleotide sequence: TGCAGTGCTAGAGATCTAGCGGGAAGCGATGGGACAGATACGCAGTATTTT. Amino acid sequence: CSARDLAGSDGTDTQYF.

This clonotype has ten or more counts. CDR3 sequence (DNA): TGCGCCAGCAGTGCGGGGGGCAACCAAGAGACCCAGTACTTC. Translating gives CASSAGGNQETQYF. The V gene is TRBV10-1, the J gene TRBJ2-5; possible D gene TRBD2, 7 bases. Per germline, CDR1 WNHNN and CDR2 SYGVQD (reference sequence). This CDR3 region has 14 residues. V lost 4 bases to trimming and J lost 0 bases, with 9 bases between them.

This clonotype was observed a handful of times. A much bigger clone sits one base away, suggesting this may be a read error. The genes are TRBV5-1 and TRBJ2-1; 7 bases map to TRBD2. V dropped 4 bases and J dropped 8; count of bases not matched to a gene: 12. Germline V gives CDR1 SGHRS, CDR2 YFSETQ. This CDR3 spans 15 amino acids. The DNA for the CDR3 is TGCGCCAGCAGCGGGGAGGGACGACCTTCGGATGAGCAGTTCTTC. It yields the protein CASSGEGRPSDEQFF.

This clonotype appeared many times. The chain joins TRBV3-1 to TRBJ2-5; 9 bases map to TRBD2. The CDR3 sequence is 16 residues long. The V gene end was trimmed by 1 base and the J gene end by 1 base; junction bases not matched to a gene: 4. Germline lookup yields CDR1 LGHDT and CDR2 YNNKEL (reference sequence). DNA of the CDR3: TGTGCCAGCAGCCAAGTGGGCGGGGGGGCCCAAGAGACCCAGTACTTC. Protein product: CASSQVGGGAQETQYF.